This T cell receptor beta chain was obtained from a study of shared clonotypes between healthy human individuals (dated by TCRdb to 2020 to 2022). As for the study more broadly: Three men and a couple of women, aged 18 to 49 years, made up the cohort. Different laboratories and diverse techniques were used to prepare libraries and sequence TCR repertoires, to increase sequencing depth and limit assay-specific biases. Per donor, three plates each were used for CD4 naive and CD4 memory, two for CD8 naive, and one for CD8 memory. Leukapheresis yielded between about 0.9 and 10 billion PBMCs per donor. Blood TCR repertoires of five healthy adults were deeply sequenced to estimate repertoire size and the extent of clonotype sharing between individuals. The full study reports these points: Because the study included only a small number of donors, the genetic and exposure-history diversity represented was limited. Pairwise subsampling led to the expectation that sequencing depth would affect the degree of clonotype sharing among donors. Compared with non-shared clonotypes, the clonotypes found in all four sorted-subset donors had higher generation probabilities. Sampling was restricted to blood, and TCR repertoires in tissues likely differ from the TCR repertoires found in blood. Naive subsets generally had larger estimated clonotype richness than memory subsets. Rarefaction of sorted-subset datasets indicated incomplete sequencing despite the large sequencing depth. Around 5.4% of naive CD4, 3.5% of naive CD8, 2.3% of memory CD4, and roughly 0.4% of memory CD8 clonotypes were shared across several donors.

The donors were healthy, HIV-negative adults with no recently reported acute infections or vaccinations. All donors were Caucasian adults living in Nashville, Tennessee, USA. CD4+ T cells were enriched by magnetic negative selection; naive cells were then positively selected on CD45RA, and the negative fraction formed the memory subset. After blood collection by leukapheresis, PBMCs were isolated using Ficoll-Histopaque density gradient centrifugation and then cryopreserved in the vapor phase of liquid nitrogen. Analytical flow cytometry was used to check the purity and quantity of every magnetically sorted T cell population. Genomic DNA was isolated from each sorted fraction and quantified by UV absorbance on a Nanodrop 2000c. A note on this clone: The clone's antigen remains unknown. Within one base of it there is no much larger clone, and no base qualities were kept.

Using the deep immunoSEQ assay, multiplex PCR amplified TCR CDR3 regions from genomic DNA. For each cell subset, the extracted genomic DNA was distributed evenly across all wells of several immunoSEQ 96-well plates, and each plate served as one replicate. For sorted subsets, around 200 ng genomic DNA, equal to tens of thousands of T cell genomes, was loaded into each replicate PCR. Purified libraries were measured with a Qubit 3.0 fluorometer, size-checked on a Bioanalyzer 2100, and measured again with the KAPA Library Quantification kit. Each immunoSEQ 96-well plate was sequenced on its own single-read 150-cycle Illumina NextSeq 550 flow cell. In the authors' own workflow: Because only junctional sequences without quality scores were contained in the immunoSEQ output, filtering matching that applied to full-length reads could not be performed. Sequences were annotated with PyIR, a Python wrapper for IgBLAST v1.9, and V/J genes and CDR3 were assigned using IMGT germline references. Reads with weak V/J assignments (E-value above 1e-6), missing CDR3, stop codons, out-of-frame junctions, or ambiguous translated residues were removed. V3J clonotypes were defined as sequences sharing an identical inferred V gene, J gene, and CDR3 amino acid sequence. Percentage overlap between repertoires was computed as shared unique clonotypes divided by the size of the smaller repertoire. RTK rarefaction, the Chao1 estimator, and Recon v2.1 estimates of unobserved clonotypes were used to assess repertoire richness. OLGA was used to compute generation probabilities for all TCRbeta clonotypes that the gDNA method yielded from four donors. Imported from immuneACCESS, the table was reduced by TCRdb to in-frame sequences with V and J called. These copies leave out some clones; in studies compared against another copy, an unresolved V gene accounts for under half, and the cause of the remainder is not known. The V and J calls and clone size were taken over from that table, and D and trimming were inferred from the DNA. For this sample the table gives about 1.5 million clones, of which roughly 98% were detected only once. The top ten constitute around 0.47% of the sample.

Sequenced sample: naive CD4+ T cells sorted from blood. The meaning of the sample's cell subset or site label: CD45RA+ positively selected. The TCR originated in a man aged 25-45 years in good health.

Read as DNA, the sequence is TGTGCCAGCAGCTTAGTTTTAGCGCCAGATACGCAGTATTTT. This sequence encodes CASSLVLAPDTQYF. Rearrangement joined TRBV11-2 to TRBJ2-3, and possibly TRBD2, on 5 matching bases. V and J are truncated by 1 base and 4 bases respectively, leaving an intervening sequence of 9 bases. The CDR3 runs 14 residues from the cysteine to the phenylalanine. Only the CDR3 DNA stays, 42 bases, in frame from base 1. The germline V gene specifies SGHAT as CDR1 and FQNNGV as CDR2.